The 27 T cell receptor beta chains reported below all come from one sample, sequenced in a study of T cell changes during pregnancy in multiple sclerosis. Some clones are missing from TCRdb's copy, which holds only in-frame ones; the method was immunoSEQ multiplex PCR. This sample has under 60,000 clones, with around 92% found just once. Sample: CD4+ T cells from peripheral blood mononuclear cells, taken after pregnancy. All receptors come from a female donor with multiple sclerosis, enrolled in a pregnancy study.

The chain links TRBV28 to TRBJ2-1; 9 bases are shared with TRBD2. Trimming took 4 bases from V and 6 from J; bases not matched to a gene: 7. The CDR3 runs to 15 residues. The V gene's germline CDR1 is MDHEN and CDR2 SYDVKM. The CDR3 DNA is TGTGCCAGCAGTTCCAGCGGGAGGAGTGTCAATGAGCAGTTCTTC. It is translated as CASSSSGRSVNEQFF.

The CDR3 nucleotides read TGTGCCTCCCAAGAGGGAAACACCATATATTTT. Its protein product is CASQEGNTIYF. The V call is TRBV28, the J call TRBJ1-3; no definite D call. CDR3 size: 11 residues. V shed 11 bases and J shed 4 bases, with 9 bases lying between them. CDR1 is MDHEN and CDR2 is SYDVKM in the germline V gene.

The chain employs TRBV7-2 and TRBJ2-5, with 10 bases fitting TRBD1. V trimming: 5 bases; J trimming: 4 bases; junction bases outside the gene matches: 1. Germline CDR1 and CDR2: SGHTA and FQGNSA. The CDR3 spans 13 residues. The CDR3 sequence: CASSGQGGETQYF. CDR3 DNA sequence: TGTGCCAGCAGCGGACAGGGGGGAGAGACCCAGTACTTC.

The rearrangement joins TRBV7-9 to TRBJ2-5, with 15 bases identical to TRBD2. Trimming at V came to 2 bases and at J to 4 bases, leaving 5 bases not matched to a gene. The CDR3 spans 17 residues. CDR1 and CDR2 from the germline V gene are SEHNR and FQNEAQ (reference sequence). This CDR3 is CASSLSRGLAGGETQYF. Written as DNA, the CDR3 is TGTGCCAGCAGCTTATCCCGGGGACTAGCGGGAGGAGAGACCCAGTACTTC.

The CDR3 DNA sequence: TGTGCCGGCCAGGGCGGGAGGTCAGATACGCAGTATTTT. This codes for CAGQGGRSDTQYF. The chain carries TRBV6-6 and TRBJ2-3; TRBD2 matches 8 bases. The germline CDR1 and CDR2 sequences are MNHNY and SVGAGI (reference sequence). CDR3 length equals 13 residues. V shed 11 bases, J shed 4 bases, and the junction held 8 bases outside the gene matches.

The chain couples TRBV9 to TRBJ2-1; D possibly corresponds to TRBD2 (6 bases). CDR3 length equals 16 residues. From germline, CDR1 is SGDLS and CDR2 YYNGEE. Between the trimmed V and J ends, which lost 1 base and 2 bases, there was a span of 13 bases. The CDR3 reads CASSVPGLATYNEQFF. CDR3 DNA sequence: TGTGCCAGCAGCGTACCGGGGCTAGCGACCTACAATGAGCAGTTCTTC.

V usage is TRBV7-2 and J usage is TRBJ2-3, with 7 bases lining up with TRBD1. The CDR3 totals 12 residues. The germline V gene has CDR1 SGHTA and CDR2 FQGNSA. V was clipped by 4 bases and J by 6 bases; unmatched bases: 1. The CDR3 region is CASSYRGDTQYF. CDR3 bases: TGTGCCAGCAGCTACAGGGGCGATACGCAGTATTTT. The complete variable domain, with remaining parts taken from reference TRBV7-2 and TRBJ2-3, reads GAGVSQSPSNKVTEKGKDVELRCDPISGHTALYWYRQSLGQGLEFLIYFQGNSAPDKSGLPSDRFSAERTGGSVSTLTIQRTQQEDSAVYLCASSYRGDTQYFGPGTRLTVL.

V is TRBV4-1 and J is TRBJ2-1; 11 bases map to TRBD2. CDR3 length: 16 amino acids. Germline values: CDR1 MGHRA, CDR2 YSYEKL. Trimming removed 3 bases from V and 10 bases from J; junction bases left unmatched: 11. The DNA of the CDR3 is TGCGCCAGCAGCCAGGGTCTAGCGGGAGGCCTCGGGGAGCAGTTCTTC. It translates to CASSQGLAGGLGEQFF.

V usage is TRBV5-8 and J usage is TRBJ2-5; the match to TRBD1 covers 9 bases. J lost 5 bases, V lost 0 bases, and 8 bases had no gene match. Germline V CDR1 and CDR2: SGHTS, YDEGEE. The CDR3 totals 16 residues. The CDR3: CASSLATGGYGETQYF. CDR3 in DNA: TGTGCCAGCAGCTTGGCGACAGGGGGTTATGGTGAGACCCAGTACTTC.

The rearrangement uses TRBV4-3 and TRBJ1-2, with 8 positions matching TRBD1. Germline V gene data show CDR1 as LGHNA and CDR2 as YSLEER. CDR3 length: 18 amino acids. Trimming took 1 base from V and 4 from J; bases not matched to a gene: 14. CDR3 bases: TGCGCCAGCAGCCAAGTAGGGACAGGTCTTCCCTCCTCCTATGGCTACACCTTC. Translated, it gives CASSQVGTGLPSSYGYTF.

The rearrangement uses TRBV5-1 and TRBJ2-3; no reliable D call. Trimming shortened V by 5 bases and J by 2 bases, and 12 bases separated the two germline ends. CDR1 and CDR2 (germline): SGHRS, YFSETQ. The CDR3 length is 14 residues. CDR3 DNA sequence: TGCGCCAGCAGTCTGGCTAGTAACACAGATACGCAGTATTTT. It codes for CASSLASNTDTQYF.

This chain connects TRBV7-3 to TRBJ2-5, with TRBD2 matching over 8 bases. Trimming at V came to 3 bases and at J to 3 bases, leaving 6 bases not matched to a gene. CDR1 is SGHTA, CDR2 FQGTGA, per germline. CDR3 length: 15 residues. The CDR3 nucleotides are TGTGCCAGCAGCTTGGGCGGGGGGATGGAAGAGACCCAGTACTTC. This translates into CASSLGGGMEETQYF.

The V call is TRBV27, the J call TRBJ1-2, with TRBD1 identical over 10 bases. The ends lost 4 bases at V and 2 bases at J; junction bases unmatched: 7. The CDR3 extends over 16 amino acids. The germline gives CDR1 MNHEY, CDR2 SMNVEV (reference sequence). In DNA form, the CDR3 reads TGTGCCAGCAGTTCCCGCCTGACAGGGGGCAACTATGGCTACACCTTC. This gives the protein CASSSRLTGGNYGYTF.

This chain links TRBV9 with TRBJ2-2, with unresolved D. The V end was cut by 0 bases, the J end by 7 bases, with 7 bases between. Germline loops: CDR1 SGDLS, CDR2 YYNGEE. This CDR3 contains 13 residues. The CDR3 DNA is TGTGCCAGCAGCGTAGTGTCAGGCGGGGAGCTGTTTTTT. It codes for CASSVVSGGELFF.

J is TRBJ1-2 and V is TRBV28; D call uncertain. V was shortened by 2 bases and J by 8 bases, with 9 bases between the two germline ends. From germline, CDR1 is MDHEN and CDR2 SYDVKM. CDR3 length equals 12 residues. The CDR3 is CASSLLQEGYTF. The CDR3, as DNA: TGTGCCAGCAGTTTACTCCAGGAAGGCTACACCTTC.

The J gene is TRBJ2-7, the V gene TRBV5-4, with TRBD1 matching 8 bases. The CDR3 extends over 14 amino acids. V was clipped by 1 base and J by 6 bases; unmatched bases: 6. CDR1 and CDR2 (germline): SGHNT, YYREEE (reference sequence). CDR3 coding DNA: TGTGCCAGCAGCTTGCCAGGGGGCGCGGTCGAGCAGTACTTC. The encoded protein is CASSLPGGAVEQYF.

As DNA, the CDR3 is TGTGCCAGCAGCCGCCCCGGGACTAGCGAAGCCGGGGAGCTGTTTTTT. Protein sequence: CASSRPGTSEAGELFF. The chain combines TRBV7-2 with TRBJ2-2, with 10 bases aligning to TRBD2. Per germline, CDR1 SGHTA and CDR2 FQGNSA. V lost 5 bases to trimming and J lost 6 bases; unmatched junction nucleotides: 9. This CDR3 is 16 amino acids long.

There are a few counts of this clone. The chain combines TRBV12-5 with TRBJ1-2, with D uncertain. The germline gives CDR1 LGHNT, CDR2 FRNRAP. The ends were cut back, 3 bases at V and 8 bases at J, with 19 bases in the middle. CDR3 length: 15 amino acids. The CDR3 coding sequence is TGTGCTAGTGGTTTTGGCGGGGAAATCTATGGGGGCTACACCTTC. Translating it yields CASGFGGEIYGGYTF.

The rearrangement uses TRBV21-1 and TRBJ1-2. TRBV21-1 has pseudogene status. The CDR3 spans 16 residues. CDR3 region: CASSKGGERRPYGYTF. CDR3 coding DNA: TGTGCCAGCAGCAAAGGGGGAGAAAGGAGGCCTTATGGCTACACCTTC.

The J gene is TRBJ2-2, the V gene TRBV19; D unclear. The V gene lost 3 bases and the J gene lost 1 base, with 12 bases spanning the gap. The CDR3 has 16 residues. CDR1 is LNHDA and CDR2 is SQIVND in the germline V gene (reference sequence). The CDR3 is CASSILAGMNTGELFF. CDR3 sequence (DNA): TGTGCCAGTAGTATTTTGGCAGGAATGAACACCGGGGAGCTGTTTTTT.

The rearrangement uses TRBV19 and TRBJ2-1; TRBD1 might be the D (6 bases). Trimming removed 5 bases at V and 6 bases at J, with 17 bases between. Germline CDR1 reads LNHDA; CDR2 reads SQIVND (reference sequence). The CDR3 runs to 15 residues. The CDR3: CASSPPTGWGNEQFF. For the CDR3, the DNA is TGTGCCAGTAGTCCCCCGACAGGATGGGGCAATGAGCAGTTCTTC.

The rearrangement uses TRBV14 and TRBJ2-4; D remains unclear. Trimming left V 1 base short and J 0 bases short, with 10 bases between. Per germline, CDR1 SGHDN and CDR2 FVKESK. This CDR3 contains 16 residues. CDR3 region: CASSQGPKLAKNIQYF. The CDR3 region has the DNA TGTGCCAGCAGCCAAGGCCCGAAGCTAGCCAAAAACATTCAGTACTTC. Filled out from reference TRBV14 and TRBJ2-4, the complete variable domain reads EAGVTQFPSHSVIEKGQTVTLRCDPISGHDNLYWYRRVMGKEIKFLLHFVKESKQDESGMPNNRFLAERTGGTYSTLKVQPAELEDSGVYFCASSQGPKLAKNIQYFGAGTRLSVL.

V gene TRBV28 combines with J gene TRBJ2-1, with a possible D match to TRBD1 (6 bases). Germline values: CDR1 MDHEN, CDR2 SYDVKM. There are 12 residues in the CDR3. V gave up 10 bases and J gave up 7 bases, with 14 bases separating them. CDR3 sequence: CATGGRANEQFF. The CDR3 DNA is TGTGCCACTGGGGGCAGGGCTAATGAGCAGTTCTTC.

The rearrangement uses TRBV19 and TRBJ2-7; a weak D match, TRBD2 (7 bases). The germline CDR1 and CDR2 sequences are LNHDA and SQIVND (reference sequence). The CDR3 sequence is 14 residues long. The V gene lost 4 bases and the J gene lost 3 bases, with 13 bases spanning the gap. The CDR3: CASSRGGGLYEQYF. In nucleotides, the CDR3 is TGTGCCAGTAGTAGAGGGGGAGGGCTCTACGAGCAGTACTTC.

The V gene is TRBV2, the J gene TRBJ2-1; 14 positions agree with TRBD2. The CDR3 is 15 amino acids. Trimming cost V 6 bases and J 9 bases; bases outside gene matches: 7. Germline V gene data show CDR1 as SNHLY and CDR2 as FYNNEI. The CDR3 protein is CASSGTSGRVTEQFF. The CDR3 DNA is TGTGCCAGCAGCGGGACTAGCGGGAGAGTCACTGAGCAGTTCTTC.

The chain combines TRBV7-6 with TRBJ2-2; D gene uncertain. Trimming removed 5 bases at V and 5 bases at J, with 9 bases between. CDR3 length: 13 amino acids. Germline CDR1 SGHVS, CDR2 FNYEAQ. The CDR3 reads CASSLSSTGELFF. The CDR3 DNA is TGTGCCAGCAGCCTTAGTTCTACCGGGGAGCTGTTTTTT.

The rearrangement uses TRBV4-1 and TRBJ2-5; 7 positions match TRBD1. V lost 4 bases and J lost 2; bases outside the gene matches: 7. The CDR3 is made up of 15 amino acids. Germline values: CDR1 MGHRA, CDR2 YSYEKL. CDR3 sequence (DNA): TGCGCCAGCAGCCGACTCGGGACAGTACAAGAGACCCAGTACTTC. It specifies CASSRLGTVQETQYF.